This record concerns one TCR beta chain sequence. Its antigen is not known. Germline CDR1 is LGHNA and CDR2 is YSLEER. The CDR3 extends over 13 amino acids. The V end lost 0 bases, the J end lost 4 bases, and 6 bases lay between the germline ends. The sample belongs to a study of CD8 T cells in Susac syndrome. Study context: Susac syndrome patients were untreated, on corticosteroids with some adding intravenous immunoglobulin, or on intravenous immunoglobulin only.

Study-wide findings and caveats: CD8+ clones in Susac expanded most in TEMRA cells and active patients.

Random-hexamer reverse transcription was applied to about 0.5 to 1 ug RNA. By means of immunoSEQ multiplex PCR, TCR beta CDR3 spanning 54 Vbeta and 13 Jbeta underwent amplification. TCRdb redid the calling of the immunoSEQ multiplex PCR reads with MiXCR, one entry per CDR3 protein. This sample carries more than 65,000 distinct CDR3 sequences, more than 85% of them seen once, and the ten largest clones take approximately 0.49%. The sequenced sample was CD8+ T cells from PBMCs. The rearrangement links TRBV4-3 to TRBJ1-1; the D gene is possibly TRBD1 (5 bases). The TCR originated in a human donor with Susac syndrome. DNA for the CDR3: TGCGCCAGCAGCCAAGATAGGGGCACTGAAGCTTTCTTT. Protein: CASSQDRGTEAFF.